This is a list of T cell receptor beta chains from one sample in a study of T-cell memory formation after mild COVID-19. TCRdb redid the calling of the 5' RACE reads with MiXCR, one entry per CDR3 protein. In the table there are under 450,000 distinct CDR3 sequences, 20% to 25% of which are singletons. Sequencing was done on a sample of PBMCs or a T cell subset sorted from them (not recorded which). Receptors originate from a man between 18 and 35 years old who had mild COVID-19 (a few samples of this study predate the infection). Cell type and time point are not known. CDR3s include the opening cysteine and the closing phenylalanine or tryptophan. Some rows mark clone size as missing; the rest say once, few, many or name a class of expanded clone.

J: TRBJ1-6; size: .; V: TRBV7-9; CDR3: CASSLSGRNSPLHF
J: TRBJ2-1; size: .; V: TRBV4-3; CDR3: CASSQEAGYNEQFF
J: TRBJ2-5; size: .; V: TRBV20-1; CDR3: CSAPSGTSGEYF
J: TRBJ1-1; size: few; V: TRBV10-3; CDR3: CANRQGRDTEAFF
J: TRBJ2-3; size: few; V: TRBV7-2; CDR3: CATGRSLVDTQYF
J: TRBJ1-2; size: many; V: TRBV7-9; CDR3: CASSPGQSYGYTF
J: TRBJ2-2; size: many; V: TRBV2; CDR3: CASSWTGELFF
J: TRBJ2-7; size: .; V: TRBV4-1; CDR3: CASSQGGQGYEQYF
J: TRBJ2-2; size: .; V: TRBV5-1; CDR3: CASSWGTYTGELFF
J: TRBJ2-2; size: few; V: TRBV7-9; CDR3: CASSPSDRASGELFF
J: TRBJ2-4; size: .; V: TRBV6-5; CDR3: CASRMTAGRENIQYF
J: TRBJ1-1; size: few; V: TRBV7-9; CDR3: CASRAIGPDTEAFF
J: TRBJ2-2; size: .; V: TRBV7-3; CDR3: CTSSLRMGAATGELFF
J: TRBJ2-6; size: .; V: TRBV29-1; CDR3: CSVDDVHSGANVLTF
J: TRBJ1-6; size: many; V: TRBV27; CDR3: CASTDSPLHF
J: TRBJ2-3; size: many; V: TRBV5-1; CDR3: CASSHDGSTDTQYF
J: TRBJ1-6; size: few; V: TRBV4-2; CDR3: CASSQDQGRYNSPLHF
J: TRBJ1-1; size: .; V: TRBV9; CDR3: CASSVGPGGMYTEAFF
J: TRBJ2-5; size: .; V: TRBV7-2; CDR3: CASSLWRGEETQYF
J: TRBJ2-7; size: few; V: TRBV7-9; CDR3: CASSADVHYEQYF
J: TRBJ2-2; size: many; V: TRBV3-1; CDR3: CASSPLDTGELFF
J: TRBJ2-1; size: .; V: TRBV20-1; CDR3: CSAKGPINEQFF
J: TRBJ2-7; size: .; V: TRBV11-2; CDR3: CASSLDRAGLNYEQYF
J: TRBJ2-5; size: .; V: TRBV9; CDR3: CASSDRYEETQYF
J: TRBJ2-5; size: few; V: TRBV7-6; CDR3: CASSLGAGVKETQYF
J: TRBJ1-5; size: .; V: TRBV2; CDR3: CASSVVGVRQPQHF
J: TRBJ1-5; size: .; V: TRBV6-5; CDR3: CARFWGQNSNQPQHF
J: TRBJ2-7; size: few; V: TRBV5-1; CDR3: CASSLAAGTGAYEQYF
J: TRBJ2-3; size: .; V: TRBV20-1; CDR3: CSGRLVSTDTQYF
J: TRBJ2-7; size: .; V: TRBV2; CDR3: CASSGWVSPHF
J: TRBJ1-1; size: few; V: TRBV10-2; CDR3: CASSESTLSAFF
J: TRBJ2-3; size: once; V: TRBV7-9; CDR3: CASSTTGGGLSDTQYF
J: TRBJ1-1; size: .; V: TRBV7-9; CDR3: CASSFRGGDGAFF
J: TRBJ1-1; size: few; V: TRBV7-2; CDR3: CARPGTANTEAFF
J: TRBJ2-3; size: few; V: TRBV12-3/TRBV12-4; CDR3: CASSLGTSLDTQYF
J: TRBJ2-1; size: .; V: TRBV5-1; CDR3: CASSPRRAGLNEQFF
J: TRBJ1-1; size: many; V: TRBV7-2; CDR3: CASTFQGLTEAFF
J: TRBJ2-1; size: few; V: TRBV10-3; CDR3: CAISEAGTGINEQFF
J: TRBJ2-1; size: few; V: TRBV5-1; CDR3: CASSFGTSGGDEQFF
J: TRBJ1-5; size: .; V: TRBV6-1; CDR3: CASSEAGGVNQPQHF
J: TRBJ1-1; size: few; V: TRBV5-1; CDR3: CASSLESEAFF
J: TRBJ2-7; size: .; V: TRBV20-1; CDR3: CSARVAGKAYEQYF
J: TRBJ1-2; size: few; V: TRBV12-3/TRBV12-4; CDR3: CASSLRGRGGYTF
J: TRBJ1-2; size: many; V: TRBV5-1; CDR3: CASSPPDSYGYTF
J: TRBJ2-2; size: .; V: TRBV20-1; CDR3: CSATTGNTGELFF
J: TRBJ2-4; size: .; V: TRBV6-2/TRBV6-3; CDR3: CASRKLAGGPLAKNIQYF
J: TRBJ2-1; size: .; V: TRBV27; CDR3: CASTRLAGRNEQFF
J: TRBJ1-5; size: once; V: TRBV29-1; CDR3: CSPLGGNQPQHF
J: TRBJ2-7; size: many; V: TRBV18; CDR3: CASSPSLGQGGYEQYF
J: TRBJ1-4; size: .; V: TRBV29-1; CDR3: CSAGQGAREKLFF
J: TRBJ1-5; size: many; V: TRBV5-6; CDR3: CASSLVGGSNQPQHF
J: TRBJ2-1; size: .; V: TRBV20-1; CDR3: CSARKAGGNEQFF
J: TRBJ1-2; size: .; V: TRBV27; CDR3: CASSLPAWSTGGWGYTF
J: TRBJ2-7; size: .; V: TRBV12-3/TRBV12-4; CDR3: CASSFGGGGTEQYF
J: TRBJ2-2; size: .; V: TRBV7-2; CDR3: CASNPGGGGTGELFF
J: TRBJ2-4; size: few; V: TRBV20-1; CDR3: CSARDRGHIQYF
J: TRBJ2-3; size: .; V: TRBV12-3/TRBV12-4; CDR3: CASSSVLATQYF
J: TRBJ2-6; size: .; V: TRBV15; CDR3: CATSVDRANVLTF
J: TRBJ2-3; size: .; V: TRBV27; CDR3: CASSLNPLVPTDTQYF